This passage covers 25 T cell receptor beta chains from one sample sequenced in a study of spatial heterogeneity in lung cancer. Each CDR3 protein is one row after TCRdb ran MiXCR on the 5' RACE reads. This table has roughly 48,000 distinct CDR3 sequences, over 4.5% appearing once. Stated time point: sample taken at primary tumor resection. The input for sequencing was PBMCs, taken at surgery. The receptor source for this set is a male donor with early-stage non-small cell lung cancer.

This clonotype occurred many times. This rearrangement joins TRBV5-1 to TRBJ2-2, with D possibly matching TRBD2 (6 bases). The V end lost 2 bases, the J end lost 4 bases, and 12 bases lay between the germline ends. The germline CDR1 and CDR2 sequences are SGHRS and YFSETQ. The CDR3 length is 15 residues. The CDR3 sequence is CASSFGGVGTGELFF. The CDR3, as DNA: TGCGCCAGCAGCTTCGGAGGGGTAGGCACCGGGGAGCTGTTTTTT.

This clonotype was observed at least ten times. V is TRBV18 and J is TRBJ2-1; 12 nucleotides agree with TRBD2. Germline CDR1 reads KGHSH; CDR2 reads LQKENI. The V segment lost 4 bases and the J segment 2 bases; nucleotides outside the gene matches: 0. CDR3 size: 15 residues. CDR3 loop: CASSRLAGAYNEQFF. As DNA, the CDR3 is TGTGCCAGCTCACGACTAGCGGGAGCCTACAATGAGCAGTTCTTC.

This clonotype came up many times. This rearrangement joins TRBV5-1 to TRBJ2-7, with 12 positions matching TRBD2. Germline V lookup: CDR1 SGHRS, CDR2 YFSETQ. The CDR3 spans 14 residues. Trimming at V came to 0 bases and at J to 5 bases, leaving 0 bases not matched to a gene. The CDR3 DNA is TGCGCCAGCAGCTTGGGACTAGCGGGAGACGAGCAGTACTTC. Protein: CASSLGLAGDEQYF.

This clonotype was seen only a few times. This sequence joins TRBV4-2 and TRBJ2-5; D uncertain. Looked up from germline, CDR1 is LGHNA and CDR2 is YNFKEQ. This CDR3 has 14 residues. Trimming pared 2 bases from V and 2 bases from J, leaving 9 bases between. CDR3 in amino acids: CASSQSLPQETQYF. DNA for the CDR3: TGTGCCAGCAGCCAAAGCCTGCCTCAAGAGACCCAGTACTTC.

The sample holds many counts of this clonotype. The rearrangement joins TRBV7-2 to TRBJ2-3; D is uncertain. Between the trimmed V and J ends, which lost 6 bases and 2 bases, there was a span of 12 bases. CDR3 length: 14 residues. Germline CDR1 SGHTA, CDR2 FQGNSA. The CDR3 bases are TGTGCCAGCAGAGTAGGACGCAACACAGATACGCAGTATTTT. It codes for CASRVGRNTDTQYF.

This clonotype was observed at least ten times. The chain employs TRBV4-1 and TRBJ2-1, with TRBD2 matching over 8 bases. The J segment lost 3 bases and the V segment lost 4 bases, leaving 8 bases of the junction unmatched. The CDR3 is 16 amino acids. The germline gives CDR1 MGHRA, CDR2 YSYEKL. Written as DNA, the CDR3 is TGCGCCAGCAGCCTTATTATAGCGGGACTCTACAATGAGCAGTTCTTC. It codes for CASSLIIAGLYNEQFF.

This clonotype showed up many times. The CDR3 here is CASSSTSGTGLAGANVLTF. The CDR3 DNA is TGTGCCAGCAGTTCAACCTCCGGGACAGGGCTTGCTGGGGCCAACGTCCTGACTTTC. The gene calls are TRBV6-6 and TRBJ2-6, with 9 bases lining up with TRBD1. This CDR3 has 19 amino acids. CDR1 and CDR2 (germline): MNHNY, SVGAGI (reference sequence). J was trimmed by 2 bases and V by 4 bases; bases with no gene match: 12.

This clonotype was recorded at least ten times. The chain is built from TRBV5-1 and TRBJ1-1; D possibly corresponds to TRBD1 (6 bases). Trimming removed 0 bases from V and 4 bases from J, with 16 bases in between. The CDR3 runs to 16 residues. Per germline, CDR1 SGHRS and CDR2 YFSETQ. The CDR3 DNA follows: TGCGCCAGCAGCTTGGCCTACAGGGAGGAAGGCACTGAAGCTTTCTTT. Protein sequence: CASSLAYREEGTEAFF.

The table lists this clonotype with many counts. The genes are TRBV7-9 and TRBJ2-7; TRBD2 agrees at 12 bases. Germline V gene lookup returns CDR1 SEHNR and CDR2 FQNEAQ (reference sequence). J was trimmed by 3 bases and V by 4 bases; bases with no gene match: 10. The CDR3 has 17 residues. This CDR3 is CASSYWASGRASYEQYF. In DNA form, the CDR3 reads TGTGCCAGCAGCTATTGGGCTAGCGGGAGGGCCAGCTACGAGCAGTACTTC.

This clonotype came up many times. The chain joins TRBV12-3 or TRBV12-4 to TRBJ2-1; D remains ambiguous. The length of the CDR3 is 12 residues. V was trimmed by 7 bases and J by 8 bases, leaving 12 bases between them. CDR3 in amino acids: CASMTRMDEQFF. The CDR3 DNA sequence: TGTGCCAGCATGACGCGTATGGATGAGCAGTTCTTC.

This clonotype showed up many times. The chain uses TRBV6-5 and TRBJ2-1, with TRBD2 identical over 11 bases. The trim removed 5 bases at V and 4 bases at J, leaving 4 bases unmatched. Looked up from germline, CDR1 is MNHEY and CDR2 is SVGAGI. The CDR3 loop spans 15 amino acids. This CDR3 is CASSAGTSGYNEQFF. CDR3 DNA sequence: TGTGCCAGCAGTGCCGGGACTAGCGGTTACAATGAGCAGTTCTTC.

This clonotype was counted ten times or more. This chain links TRBV5-1 with TRBJ1-2; TRBD1 agrees at 7 bases. J was trimmed by 5 bases and V by 1 base; bases with no gene match: 5. This CDR3 spans 14 amino acids. Germline values: CDR1 SGHRS, CDR2 YFSETQ. CDR3 in amino acids: CASSLSAQGYGYTF. CDR3 bases: TGCGCCAGCAGCTTGAGCGCACAGGGGTATGGCTACACCTTC.

This clonotype was found many times. The chain joins TRBV11-2 to TRBJ2-1; TRBD2 matches at 9 bases. Per the germline V gene, CDR1 is SGHAT and CDR2 is FQNNGV. Trimming took 5 bases from V and 6 from J; bases not matched to a gene: 5. This CDR3 has 14 residues. CDR3 nucleotides: TGTGCCAGCAGCCAGAGCGGGAGGTTCAATGAGCAGTTCTTC. Its translation is CASSQSGRFNEQFF.

J is TRBJ2-3 and V is TRBV20-1; no clear D. CDR1 DFQATT and CDR2 SNEGSKA come from the germline V gene (reference sequence). This CDR3 region has 11 residues. Trimming pared 6 bases from V and 6 bases from J, leaving 10 bases between. CDR3 sequence: CSANLKDTQYF. In nucleotides, the CDR3 is TGCAGTGCCAATCTAAAGGATACGCAGTATTTT.

This clonotype appeared many times. V is TRBV5-6 and J is TRBJ2-4; D is perhaps TRBD2 (5 bases). This CDR3 is 14 amino acids long. Germline V gives CDR1 SGHDT, CDR2 YYEEEE. Deletions cut 1 base from V and 5 bases from J, with 10 bases between. In DNA form, the CDR3 reads TGTGCCAGCAGCTTGTTGGGAGCGGAAAACATTCAGTACTTC. Translation gives CASSLLGAENIQYF.

This clonotype was found a few times. V is TRBV20-1 and J is TRBJ2-3, with a tentative D call TRBD1 (6 bases). The germline V and J ends were trimmed by 5 bases and 2 bases, with 14 bases remaining between them. Per the germline V gene, CDR1 is DFQATT and CDR2 is SNEGSKA (reference sequence). This CDR3 region has 14 residues. CDR3 sequence (DNA): TGCAGTGCTGTGGGGGCCAATCCCACAGATACGCAGTATTTT. This translates into CSAVGANPTDTQYF.

The genes are TRBV12-3 or TRBV12-4 and TRBJ2-3; 8 bases agree with TRBD2. V shed 5 bases and J 4 bases; nucleotides not matched to a gene: 2. The CDR3 covers 13 residues. The CDR3 sequence: CASSLSGADTQYF. The CDR3 DNA is TGTGCCAGCAGTCTTAGCGGGGCAGATACGCAGTATTTT.

The V call is TRBV5-1, the J call TRBJ1-3, with a weak D call TRBD1 (5 bases). V was cut by 0 bases and J by 2 bases, with 12 bases left in between. This CDR3 contains 16 residues. Germline CDR1 is SGHRS and CDR2 is YFSETQ. CDR3 residues: CASSLGASGPGNTIYF. CDR3 in DNA: TGCGCCAGCAGCTTGGGGGCGTCGGGACCTGGAAACACCATATATTTT.

This clonotype was observed at least ten times. V usage is TRBV7-2 and J usage is TRBJ2-4; TRBD1 is a possible D gene (5 bases). The CDR3 has 19 amino acids. Trimming cost V 1 base and J 0 bases, with 19 bases left between them. The germline V gene encodes CDR1 SGHTA and CDR2 FQGNSA. The CDR3 protein is CASSLGSAGYSLAKNIQYF. CDR3 coding DNA: TGTGCCAGCAGCTTAGGTTCGGCAGGGTATTCTCTAGCCAAAAACATTCAGTACTTC.

This clonotype has a count of ten or more. The chain recombines TRBV5-1 with TRBJ2-2; unclear D gene. V lost 4 bases and J 0 bases, leaving 7 bases between the germline ends. The CDR3 has 14 amino acids. Germline CDR1 is SGHRS and CDR2 is YFSETQ. The CDR3 protein is CASSAESNTGELFF. The CDR3 DNA is TGCGCCAGCAGCGCCGAATCGAACACCGGGGAGCTGTTTTTT.

This clonotype was seen at least ten times. The rearrangement links TRBV10-2 to TRBJ2-5; 8 bases are shared with TRBD2. The CDR3 is 15 residues long. Losses at the gene ends were 5 bases for V and 0 bases for J; bases not matched to a gene: 5. Germline V CDR1 and CDR2: WSHSY, SAAADI. The CDR3 nucleotides read TGCGCCAGCAGTTATACGGGAGGGTACCAAGAGACCCAGTACTTC. It encodes CASSYTGGYQETQYF.

Of note for this clonotype: Since a much larger clone is just one base distant, this may be a read error. The chain uses TRBV24-1 and TRBJ2-3; 9 bases agree with TRBD2. This CDR3 is built from 15 residues. In germline, CDR1 is KGHDR, CDR2 SFDVKD. CDR3 DNA sequence: TGTGCCGCCAGTGAAACTAGCGGGAGCACAGATACGCAGTATTTT. Its protein product is CAASETSGSTDTQYF.

This clonotype has ten or more counts. The J gene is TRBJ2-5, the V gene TRBV24-1, with D unclear. Germline V gene lookup returns CDR1 KGHDR and CDR2 SFDVKD. The CDR3 contains 15 residues. V shed 3 bases and J shed 1 base, with 11 bases lying between them. Here the CDR3 DNA reads TGTGCCACCAGTGATATAGGGTCGGGCCAAGAGACCCAGTACTTC. Its protein product is CATSDIGSGQETQYF.

This clonotype appeared many times. The chain carries TRBV7-2 and TRBJ1-1; 9 positions agree with TRBD1. Per germline, CDR1 SGHTA and CDR2 FQGNSA. V was pared by 1 base and J by 5 bases, with 5 bases of the junction left unmatched. The CDR3 is 15 amino acids. The CDR3 reads CASSLDGGTGTEAFF. In DNA, the CDR3 is TGTGCCAGCAGCTTAGACGGGGGGACAGGGACTGAAGCTTTCTTT.

This clonotype was seen many times. The V gene is TRBV14, the J gene TRBJ2-7, with D perhaps matching TRBD2 (7 bases). V was shortened by 2 bases and J by 3 bases, with 14 bases between the two germline ends. The CDR3 has 15 residues. Germline V CDR1 and CDR2: SGHDN, FVKESK. CDR3 region: CASSQFRGASYEQYF. The CDR3 DNA follows: TGTGCCAGCAGCCAATTTCGGGGGGCAAGCTACGAGCAGTACTTC.